Below are 22 T cell receptor beta chains sequenced from a single sample in a study of molecular identifiers for immune sequencing clone quantification. Using its own MiXCR run on the PCR reads, TCRdb lists one record per CDR3 protein. Of hundreds of thousands of distinct CDR3 sequences listed, approximately 24% were seen once; the top ten hold 0.78%. Specimen: naive CD8+ T cells from blood, with Jurkat cell RNA spiked in. Sample subset: FACS-sorted CD8+CD4-CCR7+CD45RA+ naive T cells. The receptors were gathered from a human donor in good health. Some libraries in this study had Jurkat cell RNA spiked in.

This clonotype was seen many times. The chain is built from TRBV7-9 and TRBJ1-3, with D tentatively TRBD1 (6 bases). The CDR3 is made up of 17 amino acids. Germline CDR1 SEHNR, CDR2 FQNEAQ (reference sequence). The ends were cut back, 4 bases at V and 2 bases at J, with 18 bases in the middle. CDR3 residues: CASSSRVRDIAGNTIYF. DNA for the CDR3: TGTGCCAGCAGCTCCCGCGTCCGGGACATTGCTGGAAACACCATATATTTT. The variable domain in full, with the rest retrieved from reference TRBV7-9 and TRBJ1-3, is DTGVSQNPRHKITKRGQNVTFRCDPISEHNRLYWYRQTLGQGPEFLTYFQNEAQLEKSRLLSDRFSAERPKGSFSTLEIQRTEQGDSAMYLCASSSRVRDIAGNTIYFGEGSWLTVV.

Many counts were recorded for this clonotype. This chain connects TRBV19 to TRBJ2-7; 7 positions agree with TRBD2. The CDR3 has 15 residues. With V trimmed by 5 bases and J by 3 bases, 10 bases remained unmatched. Germline CDR1 is LNHDA and CDR2 is SQIVND (reference sequence). The DNA for the CDR3 is TGTGCCAGTAGTCCGGCGGCGGGGGTTGTCTACGAGCAGTACTTC. Translated, it gives CASSPAAGVVYEQYF.

The chain links TRBV12-3 or TRBV12-4 to TRBJ2-2; TRBD2 matches at 7 bases. The CDR3 loop spans 14 amino acids. Trimming at V came to 3 bases and at J to 13 bases, leaving 11 bases not matched to a gene. CDR3: CASSFLGIGEGLFF. The CDR3 nucleotides are TGTGCCAGCAGTTTTTTAGGGATAGGGGAGGGGCTGTTTTTT.

This clonotype was observed many times. The chain joins TRBV6-2 or TRBV6-3 to TRBJ1-1, with unresolved D. Germline-derived CDR1 and CDR2 are MNHEY and SVGEGT. The CDR3 extends over 15 amino acids. Between the trimmed V and J ends, which lost 0 bases and 6 bases, there was a span of 14 bases. The CDR3 sequence is CASSYSRRWNPEAFF. CDR3 nucleotides: TGTGCCAGCAGTTACTCCCGACGTTGGAATCCTGAAGCTTTCTTT.

As to this clonotype: The junction and the germline gene differ at one end; a read error may be behind it. The V gene is TRBV6-5, the J gene TRBJ2-1; D tentatively reads TRBD1 or TRBD2 (6 bases each). This CDR3 spans 15 amino acids. Germline-derived CDR1 and CDR2 are MNHEY and SVGAGI. This CDR3 is CASREGDNLYNEQLF. The CDR3 DNA reads TGTGCCAGCAGGGAGGGGGACAACCTCTACAATGAGCAGCTCTTC.

The chain is built from TRBV4-3 and TRBJ1-3; D call uncertain. CDR1 and CDR2 from the germline V gene are LGHNA and YSLEER. Trimming pared 0 bases from V and 0 bases from J, leaving 12 bases between. CDR3 length equals 17 residues. As DNA, the CDR3 is TGCGCCAGCAGCCAAGATCAGGTCACTGACTCTGGAAACACCATATATTTT. It is translated as CASSQDQVTDSGNTIYF.

This clonotype was counted ten times or more. The chain uses TRBV19 and TRBJ2-5; the D is unclear. This CDR3 comprises 11 residues. Germline CDR1 LNHDA, CDR2 SQIVND (reference sequence). The ends were cut back, 5 bases at V and 11 bases at J, with 12 bases in the middle. In nucleotides, the CDR3 is TGTGCCAGTAGTCCAGGACCTTATCAGTACTTC. It yields the protein CASSPGPYQYF.

This rearrangement joins TRBV6-2 or TRBV6-3 to TRBJ2-5, with TRBD2 matching over 7 bases. With 6 bases clipped from V and 5 bases from J, the junction kept 15 bases outside the gene matches. Looked up from germline, CDR1 is MNHEY and CDR2 is SVGEGT. The CDR3 extends over 16 amino acids. The CDR3 nucleotides read TGTGCCAGCAGCCGACCCCCTTGGCGGGAGAGGGAGACCCAGTACTTC. Translation: CASSRPPWRERETQYF.

Here the CDR3 reads CASSQDITSGGAYEQYF. Written as DNA, the CDR3 is TGTGCCAGCAGCCAAGACATCACTAGCGGGGGGGCCTACGAGCAGTACTTC. J is TRBJ2-7 and V is TRBV3-1; 13 bases agree with TRBD2. Germline CDR1 and CDR2: LGHDT and YNNKEL (reference sequence). The CDR3 covers 17 residues. J lost 2 bases, V lost 0 bases, and 4 bases had no gene match.

In regard to this clonotype: This may be a read error, as it is one base from a much larger clone. The chain has TRBV20-1 and TRBJ2-3, with D maybe TRBD2 (5 bases). The germline V gene encodes CDR1 DFQATT and CDR2 SNEGSKA (reference sequence). The CDR3 sequence is 14 residues long. Trimming removed 6 bases at V and 1 base at J, with 14 bases between. CDR3 nucleotide sequence: TGCAGTGCCCTTACTAGTCTATGCACAGATACGCAGTATTTT. Protein: CSALTSLCTDTQYF.

This clonotype was seen repeatedly, ten times or more. The CDR3 sequence: CASRWSLNTEAFF. In DNA form, the CDR3 reads TGTGCCAGCCGTTGGAGCTTGAACACTGAAGCTTTCTTT. The genes are TRBV13 and TRBJ1-1; D ambiguous. CDR1 and CDR2 from the germline V gene are PRHDT and FYEKMQ (reference sequence). This CDR3 is 13 amino acids long. V lost 8 bases and J lost 0, with 10 bases in between.

V usage is TRBV3-1 and J usage is TRBJ2-1; D remains ambiguous. V gave up 0 bases and J gave up 3 bases, with 9 bases separating them. The CDR3 consists of 15 residues. Germline assignment: CDR1 LGHDT and CDR2 YNNKEL (reference sequence). The CDR3 loop reads CASSQETPGYNEQFF. CDR3 bases: TGTGCCAGCAGCCAAGAAACCCCGGGCTACAATGAGCAGTTCTTC.

This clonotype was seen a single time. This clone may be a read error of a much larger clone one base away. The chain links TRBV7-9 to TRBJ1-1; D is unclear. V was cut by 5 bases and J by 4 bases, with 26 bases left in between. The germline gives CDR1 SEHNR, CDR2 FQNEAQ (reference sequence). The CDR3 has 18 amino acids. CDR3 residues: CASSPTFGEGRTSTEAFF. CDR3 DNA sequence: TGTGCCAGCAGCCCTACCTTCGGCGAGGGCCGAACGAGCACTGAAGCTTTCTTT. The entire variable domain, with the rest obtained from reference TRBV7-9 and TRBJ1-1, is as follows: DTGVSQNPRHKITKRGQNVTFRCDPISEHNRLYWYRQTLGQGPEFLTYFQNEAQLEKSRLLSDRFSAERPKGSFSTLEIQRTEQGDSAMYLCASSPTFGEGRTSTEAFFGQGTRLTVV.

This clonotype was counted between two and nine times. The chain is built from TRBV6-2 or TRBV6-3 and TRBJ2-1; 9 bases fit TRBD2. The V gene's germline CDR1 is MNHEY and CDR2 SVGEGT. The ends lost 9 bases at V and 2 bases at J; junction bases unmatched: 5. CDR3 length: 14 amino acids. The CDR3 region has the DNA TGTGCCAGTTCCGGGACTAGCCCCTACAATGAGCAGTTCTTC. It translates to CASSGTSPYNEQFF.

This clonotype turned up a few times. This chain connects TRBV20-1 to TRBJ2-3, with D possibly matching TRBD2 (6 bases). This CDR3 contains 15 residues. The V end was cut by 0 bases, the J end by 2 bases, with 12 bases between. Germline values: CDR1 DFQATT, CDR2 SNEGSKA (reference sequence). As DNA, the CDR3 is TGCAGTGCTAGAGATAGGGGACTTAACACAGATACGCAGTATTTT. Amino acid sequence: CSARDRGLNTDTQYF.

Points on this clonotype: One junction end does not reproduce the germline sequence, and a read error may be involved. The chain has TRBV7-8 and TRBJ1-4, with TRBD1 identical over 9 bases. CDR3 size: 17 residues. From germline, CDR1 is SGHVS and CDR2 FQNEAQ. The CDR3 DNA is TGTGCCAGCAGCTTAGAGACGGGACAGGGTTCTAACGAAAAACTGTTTTTT. Translation: CASSLETGQGSNEKLFF.

At least ten counts were recorded for this clonotype. V and J are TRBV28 and TRBJ2-7; D may be TRBD1 (6 bases). The CDR3 is 15 amino acids. The V gene's germline CDR1 is MDHEN and CDR2 SYDVKM. The V and J ends lost 3 bases and 0 bases respectively, with 12 bases between them. The CDR3 spells CASSFEQGSSYEQYF. CDR3 nucleotide sequence: TGTGCCAGCAGTTTTGAGCAGGGGAGCTCCTACGAGCAGTACTTC.

This rearrangement joins TRBV11-2 to TRBJ2-5, with 9 bases matching TRBD2. CDR3 length equals 13 residues. The J segment lost 5 bases and the V segment lost 5 bases, leaving 3 bases of the junction unmatched. Germline values: CDR1 SGHAT, CDR2 FQNNGV. The CDR3 loop reads CASSPTSGETQYF. DNA of the CDR3: TGTGCCAGCAGCCCAACTAGCGGGGAGACCCAGTACTTC.

V is TRBV6-5 and J is TRBJ2-7, with 8 bases aligning to TRBD2. This CDR3 is 15 amino acids long. Germline CDR1 reads MNHEY; CDR2 reads SVGAGI. Trimming removed 0 bases from V and 5 bases from J; junction bases left unmatched: 6. CDR3 nucleotides: TGTGCCAGCAGTTACTCAGCGGGGGAGGGCGACGAGCAGTACTTC. Residues: CASSYSAGEGDEQYF.

This clonotype was counted many times. The J gene is TRBJ2-6, the V gene TRBV7-6; no reliable D call. CDR1 and CDR2 (germline): SGHVS, FNYEAQ. Trimming took off 5 bases at V and 1 base at J, with 12 bases between the two ends. CDR3 size: 16 residues. The CDR3 region is CASSPEVGSGANVLTF. The CDR3 bases are TGTGCCAGCAGCCCCGAGGTAGGTTCTGGGGCCAACGTCCTGACTTTC.

The sample holds many counts of this clonotype. The rearrangement uses TRBV28 and TRBJ2-6; D is uncertain. The CDR3 totals 15 residues. Per germline, CDR1 MDHEN and CDR2 SYDVKM. Deletions cut 6 bases from V and 3 bases from J, with 12 bases between. DNA of the CDR3: TGTGCCAGCAGCTCTCTACGGGTTGGGGCCAACGTCCTGACTTTC. Protein: CASSSLRVGANVLTF.

The chain joins TRBV20-1 to TRBJ2-7; D unresolved. The CDR3 length is 13 residues. Germline CDR1 and CDR2: DFQATT and SNEGSKA (reference sequence). V lost 0 bases, J lost 3 bases, and 9 bases lay in between. CDR3 nucleotides: TGCAGTGCTAGAGATATACTCTACTACGAGCAGTACTTC. Amino acid sequence: CSARDILYYEQYF.